This T cell receptor beta chain was found in a study of blood T cell repertoires in COVID-19. Source study methods: From reference gene primer amplification, estimates of nucleated cell counts were derived. Profiled with immunoSEQ multiplex PCR; TCRdb holds only in-frame clones, not every one. Clonal size and the V and J genes are those of that table, whereas D and trimming came from the DNA. The data hold about 170,000 clones, with around four fifths observed a single time. This clone has only a few counts. Germline V CDR1 and CDR2: SNHLY, FYNNEI. The CDR3 length is 13 residues. V lost 3 bases, J lost 7 bases, and 12 bases lay in between.

Input material: peripheral blood. This receptor was taken from an elderly woman with COVID-19, enrolled during active disease. The rearrangement uses TRBV2 and TRBJ1-2; D uncertain. CDR3 DNA sequence: TGTGCCAGCAGTGATTCTGGGAGGGCTGGCTACACCTTC. Amino acids: CASSDSGRAGYTF.